This passage covers 9 T cell receptor beta chains from one sample sequenced in a study of cytomegalovirus exposure and HLA in healthy donors. The primer mix had 60 Vbeta and 13 Jbeta primers. Measured with immunoSEQ multiplex PCR; TCRdb has only the in-frame clones, and not every one. The sample lists some 200,000 clones; approximately 80% were seen once. The sample taken for sequencing was PBMCs. The receptors were sampled from a girl aged 2 to 9 in good health and CMV-seronegative.

CDR3: CASTSYNSPLHF. The CDR3 coding sequence is TGTGCCAGCACTTCCTATAATTCACCCCTCCACTTT. The chain links TRBV6-5 to TRBJ1-6; D call uncertain. The CDR3 runs 12 residues. Germline CDR1 MNHEY, CDR2 SVGAGI. The V gene lost 7 bases and the J gene lost 1 base, with 2 bases spanning the gap.

The genes are TRBV9 and TRBJ2-2; unclear D gene. Trimming removed 1 base from V and 4 bases from J, with 11 bases in between. The CDR3 loop spans 15 amino acids. CDR1 and CDR2 (germline): SGDLS, YYNGEE. CDR3 residues: CASSVKNRPTGELFF. As DNA, the CDR3 is TGTGCCAGCAGCGTAAAAAACAGACCCACCGGGGAGCTGTTTTTT.

This clone has a single count. This chain connects TRBV6-1 to TRBJ2-7; D is ambiguous. CDR1 and CDR2 (germline): MNHNS, SASEGT. This CDR3 has 12 amino acids. Trimming left V 3 bases short and J 4 bases short, with 7 bases between. Here the CDR3 reads CASSDQVYEQYF. The DNA of the CDR3 is TGTGCCAGCAGTGATCAGGTTTACGAGCAGTACTTC.

The genes are TRBV7-9 and TRBJ2-3, with a possible D match to TRBD1 (6 bases). CDR3 size: 17 residues. Germline CDR1 SEHNR, CDR2 FQNEAQ (reference sequence). V dropped 5 bases and J dropped 2 bases, with 20 bases sitting between them. CDR3 amino acids: CASSQQGRLTITDTQYF. The CDR3 nucleotides read TGTGCCAGCAGCCAACAGGGCCGTTTGACTATCACAGATACGCAGTATTTT.

This clone was picked up a small number of times. The chain recombines TRBV9 with TRBJ1-2; possibly TRBD1 for D (6 bases). V shed 5 bases and J shed 3 bases, with 17 bases lying between them. In germline, CDR1 is SGDLS, CDR2 YYNGEE. This CDR3 has 15 residues. CDR3 amino acids: CASRPTLGGDYGYTF. DNA for the CDR3: TGTGCCAGCAGGCCCACCTTAGGGGGAGACTATGGCTACACCTTC.

This clone came up a few times. V gene TRBV5-6 combines with J gene TRBJ2-1; 12 positions match TRBD2. The ends lost 6 bases at V and 1 base at J; junction bases unmatched: 14. The length of the CDR3 is 19 residues. Germline-derived CDR1 and CDR2 are SGHDT and YYEEEE. CDR3 sequence reads: CASTGGLAGGPRSYNEQFF. In nucleotides, the CDR3 is TGTGCCAGCACCGGGGGGCTAGCGGGGGGGCCCAGGTCCTACAATGAGCAGTTCTTC. The full variable domain, with the rest looked up from reference TRBV5-6 and TRBJ2-1, is DAGVTQSPTHLIKTRGQQVTLRCSPKSGHDTVSWYQQALGQGPQFIFQYYEEEERQRGNFPDRFSGHQFPNYSSELNVNALLLGDSALYLCASTGGLAGGPRSYNEQFFGPGTRLTVL.

This rearrangement joins TRBV5-1 to TRBJ1-4; no clear D gene. CDR3 size: 15 residues. CDR1 and CDR2 from the germline V gene are SGHRS and YFSETQ. V was trimmed by 3 bases and J by 4 bases, leaving 13 bases between them. The CDR3: CASSSRGWGNEKLFF. In nucleotides, the CDR3 is TGCGCCAGCAGCTCGAGAGGGTGGGGTAATGAAAAACTGTTTTTT.

Written as DNA, the CDR3 is TGTGCCAGCTCACTCAGACTAGCGGGGAAGGAGACCCAGTACTTC. Protein: CASSLRLAGKETQYF. The chain has TRBV18 and TRBJ2-5; the match to TRBD2 covers 11 bases. The CDR3 is 15 amino acids. CDR1 KGHSH and CDR2 LQKENI come from the germline V gene. The trim removed 4 bases at V and 5 bases at J, leaving 6 bases unmatched.

The chain uses TRBV15 and TRBJ1-1; D is undetermined. V was trimmed by 0 bases and J by 6 bases, leaving 17 bases between them. The CDR3 loop spans 16 amino acids. Germline V gene data show CDR1 as LNHNV and CDR2 as YYDKDF (reference sequence). The CDR3 coding sequence is TGTGCCACCAGCAGAGATGATCCCCCCTATTTGGCTGAAGCTTTCTTT. Residues: CATSRDDPPYLAEAFF.